This T cell receptor beta chain was recorded in a study of CD8 T cells in Susac syndrome. V gave up 0 bases and J gave up 13 bases, with 19 bases separating them. CDR3 length: 14 amino acids. Per germline, CDR1 SGHRS and CDR2 YFSETQ. With random hexamers, 0.5 to 1 ug RNA was reverse transcribed. TCRdb ran MiXCR on the immunoSEQ multiplex PCR reads and lists one entry per CDR3 protein. The table records some 110,000 distinct CDR3 sequences, just under 95% of them present only once. The receptor comes from a human donor with multiple sclerosis. Sequences were obtained from CD4+ T cells from PBMCs. The chain uses TRBV5-1 and TRBJ1-2; D not resolved. CDR3 protein: CASSLESTSSRRTF. The CDR3 DNA is TGCGCCAGCAGCTTGGAGAGCACTTCTTCACGGCGCACCTTC.